One sample yielded the 21 T cell receptor beta chains listed below, sequenced in a study of a mutant IDH1 vaccine in newly diagnosed glioma. The time point: week 23, last vaccination. Doses consisted of 300 ug of mutant IDH1 20-mer peptide each, paired with topical imiquimod. Their antigens are not known. Sequenced by immunoSEQ multiplex PCR; TCRdb stores in-frame clones only, minus some. Of 65,000 or so clones in the sample, about 85% were seen once. The sequenced sample was PBMCs, obtained from a glioma patient whose treatment included an IDH1 peptide vaccine. All receptors derive from a man aged 25-45 years with glioma.

This rearrangement joins TRBV5-1 to TRBJ2-7, with a weak D call TRBD2 (5 bases). Trimming shortened V by 0 bases and J by 3 bases, and 10 bases separated the two germline ends. Germline assignment: CDR1 SGHRS and CDR2 YFSETQ. There are 14 residues in the CDR3. The CDR3 DNA reads as TGCGCCAGCAGCTTGGGGTTGAGGGACTACGAGCAGTACTTC. Translating it yields CASSLGLRDYEQYF.

This clone occurred once. This chain uses TRBV6-1 with TRBJ2-5; D perhaps matches TRBD2 (5 bases). The J call is in doubt because the DNA end fits TRBJ2-7 better. The CDR3 has 14 residues. Germline-derived CDR1 and CDR2 are MNHNS and SASEGT. Here the CDR3 reads CASKKRAESYEQYF. The DNA for the CDR3 is TGTGCCAGCAAAAAGAGGGCAGAGTCCTACGAGCAGTACTTC.

This chain connects TRBV9 to TRBJ1-2; weak D call: TRBD1 (5 bases). The germline CDR1 and CDR2 sequences are SGDLS and YYNGEE. Trimming cost V 1 base and J 4 bases, with 11 bases left between them. The CDR3 consists of 14 residues. CDR3 sequence (DNA): TGTGCCAGCAGCGTAAGTAGGGACTCCTATGGCTACACCTTC. Residues: CASSVSRDSYGYTF.

V gene TRBV19 combines with J gene TRBJ1-6, with D perhaps TRBD1 (5 bases). V lost 4 bases to trimming and J lost 7 bases, with 11 bases between them. Germline V CDR1 and CDR2: LNHDA, SQIVND (reference sequence). The CDR3 totals 14 residues. This CDR3 is CASSTRVANSPLHF. The DNA for the CDR3 is TGTGCCAGTAGTACCAGGGTGGCGAATTCACCCCTCCACTTT.

J is TRBJ2-4 and V is TRBV6-5; D remains unclear. V was pared by 6 bases and J by 0 bases, with 12 bases between. The germline V gene has CDR1 MNHEY and CDR2 SVGAGI. The CDR3 covers 15 residues. CDR3 DNA sequence: TGTGCCAGCAGGGGGATGGAGCTAGCCAAAAACATTCAGTACTTC. It codes for CASRGMELAKNIQYF.

V usage is TRBV18 and J usage is TRBJ2-3; D unresolved. CDR3 length: 13 amino acids. V was cut by 3 bases and J by 4 bases, with 8 bases left in between. The V gene's germline CDR1 is KGHSH and CDR2 LQKENI. Here the CDR3 DNA reads TGTGCCAGCTCACCGACGTCCCCAGATACGCAGTATTTT. This sequence encodes CASSPTSPDTQYF.

This clone was detected once. This rearrangement joins TRBV5-8 to TRBJ2-2; 8 positions match TRBD1. The ends lost 7 bases at V and 5 bases at J; junction bases unmatched: 4. The CDR3 is 13 residues long. Per the germline V gene, CDR1 is SGHTS and CDR2 is YDEGEE. The CDR3 region has the DNA TGTGCCAGCGGACAGGGCGAGACCGGGGAGCTGTTTTTT. Translating it yields CASGQGETGELFF.

This chain connects TRBV7-6 to TRBJ1-1, with D perhaps matching TRBD1 (6 bases). The CDR3 totals 14 residues. CDR1 SGHVS and CDR2 FNYEAQ come from the germline V gene. V was pared by 5 bases and J by 1 base, with 11 bases between. CDR3: CASSPNRANTEAFF. For the CDR3, the DNA is TGTGCCAGCAGCCCCAACAGGGCGAACACTGAAGCTTTCTTT.

This chain uses TRBV5-6 with TRBJ1-2; 9 nucleotides agree with TRBD1. CDR3 length: 18 residues. The J segment lost 3 bases and the V segment lost 0 bases, leaving 12 bases of the junction unmatched. The germline V gene has CDR1 SGHDT and CDR2 YYEEEE. Written as DNA, the CDR3 is TGTGCCAGCAGCTTGGCCGAGGTTACAGGGGGCCGCTACTATGGCTACACCTTC. It translates to CASSLAEVTGGRYYGYTF.

The chain is built from TRBV10-3 and TRBJ2-1, with D unclear. V was pared by 3 bases and J by 5 bases, with 17 bases between. CDR3 length: 16 residues. Germline CDR1 ENHRY, CDR2 SYGVKD. This CDR3 is CAISDPHGSGHNEQFF. CDR3 coding DNA: TGTGCCATCAGTGATCCCCACGGGTCGGGTCACAATGAGCAGTTCTTC.

This rearrangement joins TRBV27 to TRBJ1-1; TRBD1 is a possible D gene (5 bases). In germline, CDR1 is MNHEY, CDR2 SMNVEV (reference sequence). The length of the CDR3 is 20 residues. Trimming removed 3 bases from V and 5 bases from J, with 31 bases in between. The CDR3 DNA follows: TGTGCCAGCAGTTTCTTGCATTTAAGGACGGGGGGGGTTCGGTTGACTGAAGCTTTCTTT. It is translated as CASSFLHLRTGGVRLTEAFF.

The genes are TRBV5-1 and TRBJ2-7, with 8 bases aligning to TRBD2. Germline V gene data show CDR1 as SGHRS and CDR2 as YFSETQ. The CDR3 is 14 amino acids. J was trimmed by 3 bases and V by 0 bases; bases with no gene match: 2. The CDR3 reads CASSLVAGGYEQYF. CDR3 DNA: TGCGCCAGCAGCTTGGTGGCGGGGGGCTACGAGCAGTACTTC.

CDR3 amino acids: CASSDSRGYEQYF. The CDR3 nucleotides are TGCGCCAGCAGTGACTCGAGGGGCTACGAGCAGTACTTC. This sequence joins TRBV10-1 and TRBJ2-7; perhaps D is TRBD1 or TRBD2 (5 bases each). The CDR3 is made up of 13 amino acids. Trimming stripped 3 bases from V and 3 bases from J, with 9 bases between. Germline V gene data show CDR1 as WNHNN and CDR2 as SYGVQD (reference sequence).

The gene calls are TRBV19 and TRBJ1-1; a possible D gene is TRBD1 (5 bases). This CDR3 is built from 14 residues. With 5 bases removed from V and 11 bases from J, the gap between germline ends came to 21 bases. Germline CDR1 is LNHDA and CDR2 is SQIVND (reference sequence). The CDR3 DNA follows: TGTGCCAGTAGTTACCCGGGGACTGGGATAGGCGCTTTCTTT. The encoded protein is CASSYPGTGIGAFF.

The V and J genes are TRBV27 and TRBJ1-6; possible D gene TRBD1, 6 bases. The V and J ends lost 7 bases and 4 bases respectively, with 17 bases between them. Germline CDR1 MNHEY, CDR2 SMNVEV (reference sequence). CDR3 length: 16 residues. Here the CDR3 reads CASTRQGSYYNSPLHF. The CDR3 bases are TGTGCCAGCACCCGGCAGGGGTCGTATTATAATTCACCCCTCCACTTT.

This chain joins TRBV7-8 and TRBJ2-7, with D hard to call. Between the trimmed V and J ends, which lost 5 bases and 7 bases, there was a span of 12 bases. This CDR3 spans 12 amino acids. Germline-derived CDR1 and CDR2 are SGHVS and FQNEAQ. CDR3 amino acids: CASSETLWEQYF. In DNA, the CDR3 is TGTGCCAGCAGCGAAACCCTCTGGGAGCAGTACTTC.

The rearrangement joins TRBV9 to TRBJ1-1; D not resolved. The V and J ends lost 2 bases and 1 base respectively, with 9 bases between them. The germline CDR1 and CDR2 sequences are SGDLS and YYNGEE. The CDR3 covers 14 residues. This CDR3 reads CASSVGIGNTEAFF. For the CDR3, the DNA is TGTGCCAGCAGCGTTGGGATCGGGAACACTGAAGCTTTCTTT.

The chain recombines TRBV11-2 with TRBJ1-5, with 7 bases identical to TRBD1. Germline V CDR1 and CDR2: SGHAT, FQNNGV. The CDR3 length is 16 residues. The V gene end was trimmed by 5 bases and the J gene end by 4 bases; junction bases not matched to a gene: 11. In DNA, the CDR3 is TGTGCCAGCAGCCAAGCACCGACAGGGTTGAATCAGCCCCAGCATTTT. Its protein product is CASSQAPTGLNQPQHF. The full variable domain, in which reference TRBV11-2 and TRBJ1-5 provide the parts outside the CDR3, is EAGVAQSPRYKIIEKRQSVAFWCNPISGHATLYWYQQILGQGPKLLIQFQNNGVVDDSQLPKDRFSAERLKGVDSTLKIQPAKLEDSAVYLCASSQAPTGLNQPQHFGDGTRLSIL.

In the case of this clone: This sample includes further DNA sequences coding for the same CDR3. The chain uses TRBV7-9 and TRBJ2-5; 10 nucleotides line up with TRBD1. The ends lost 5 bases at V and 2 bases at J; junction bases unmatched: 2. This CDR3 is built from 14 residues. Germline assignment: CDR1 SEHNR and CDR2 FQNEAQ (reference sequence). The CDR3 sequence: CASSPGQGQETQYF. The CDR3 DNA is TGTGCCAGCAGCCCGGGACAGGGGCAAGAGACCCAGTACTTC.

V gene TRBV9 combines with J gene TRBJ1-6, with a tentative D call TRBD1 (5 bases). The germline V and J ends were trimmed by 4 bases and 3 bases, with 11 bases remaining between them. Germline CDR1 SGDLS, CDR2 YYNGEE. This CDR3 has 15 amino acids. Written as DNA, the CDR3 is TGTGCCAGCAGCAAGGGGACCGGCTATAATTCACCCCTCCACTTT. Its translation: CASSKGTGYNSPLHF.

This chain connects TRBV6-1 to TRBJ2-7; D not resolved. Germline V gene sequence: CDR1 MNHNS, CDR2 SASEGT. Trimming removed 8 bases from V and 7 bases from J, with 18 bases in between. This CDR3 region has 13 residues. This CDR3 reads CASQPLYKGEQYF. In nucleotides, the CDR3 is TGTGCCAGCCAACCTCTATACAAGGGAGAGCAGTACTTC.